This T cell receptor (beta chain) came from a study of response to subunit inactivated influenza vaccine. This clonotype was picked up a small number of times. The target antigen is unknown. General observations from the study: Only a handful of new T cells, the authors suggested, are recruited with each seasonal influenza vaccination.

Deletions cut 6 bases from V and 2 bases from J, with 10 bases between. There are 13 residues in the CDR3. TCRdb processed the RT-PCR reads anew with MiXCR; each CDR3 protein has one entry. Of hundreds of thousands of distinct CDR3 sequences listed, around a sixth are singletons. The input for sequencing was PBMCs from blood, taken roughly 5 days after vaccination. This sequence was found in a man between 45 and 60 years old who received an inactivated influenza vaccine. The chain is built from TRBV12-3 or TRBV12-4 and TRBJ1-1; no clear D. The CDR3 loop reads CASSRAINTEAFF. The CDR3 DNA reads as TGTGCCAGCAGCCGCGCCATCAACACTGAAGCTTTCTTT.